This T cell receptor (beta chain) was found in a study of shared clonotypes between healthy human individuals. Study results and caveats: In having few donors, the study represented limited genetic and exposure-history diversity.

Only a few counts were recorded for this clone. No antigen is known for it. At the DNA level, this CDR3 is encoded by other sequences in the same sample as well. For every subset, genomic DNA was evenly distributed across several immunoSEQ plates. In the authors' workflow: Filtering differed for immunoSEQ, which gave only junction sequences without quality scores. Produced via immunoSEQ multiplex PCR; TCRdb's table is partial and in-frame only. The V and J calls and clone size were taken over from that table, and D and trimming were inferred from the DNA. The sample lists under 1 million clones, nearly 95% occurring once. The CDR3 is made up of 15 amino acids. The germline CDR1 and CDR2 sequences are MGHRA and YSYEKL. Trimming took off 0 bases at V and 1 base at J, with 9 bases between the two ends. Positive CCR7 selection of CD45RO-negative cells yielded the naive CD8 cells, and terminally differentiated effector memory CD45RA+ cells were excluded.

Source material: naive CD8+ T cells sorted from blood. This chain links TRBV4-1 with TRBJ1-1; no reliable D call. This receptor was obtained from a man aged 25-40 years in good health. In DNA form, the CDR3 reads TGCGCCAGCAGCCAAGATCCTGGAGGGAACACTGAAGCTTTCTTT. This codes for CASSQDPGGNTEAFF.